Sequencing of this TCR beta chain was carried out in a study of shared clonotypes between healthy human individuals. This clone turned up a few times. Its specificity is unknown. Germline V gene lookup returns CDR1 GTSNPN and CDR2 SVGIG (reference sequence). Between the trimmed V and J ends, which lost 2 bases and 4 bases, there was a span of 2 bases. The CDR3 runs 10 residues. This table comes from immunoSEQ multiplex PCR, and its TCRdb copy is limited to in-frame clones, with some not included. The sample includes about 2.3 million clones, just under 95% of them seen just once. Study outcomes and limitations: Larger estimated richness was generally seen in naive subsets than in memory subsets. Sharing across four donors was highest in naive CD4 (around 5%) and lowest in memory CD8 (around 0.4%).

The chain uses TRBV30 and TRBJ1-2; D is ambiguous. This receptor was obtained from a man between 18 and 29 years old in good health. Some clones in this sample may be carry-over from other donors' samples. Sequenced: naive CD4+ T cells from PBMCs. Noted subset: CD45RA+ positively selected. In DNA, the CDR3 is TGTGCCTGGAGTTTCTATGGCTACACCTTC. Residues: CAWSFYGYTF.